One sample yielded the 13 T cell receptor beta chains listed below, sequenced in a study of cytomegalovirus exposure and HLA in healthy donors. PCR amplification relied on 60 Vbeta primers (plus 13 Jbeta primers). Clones were sequenced by immunoSEQ multiplex PCR, and TCRdb holds only the in-frame ones, with some missing. In the table there are around 130,000 clones, 65% to 75% of which are singletons. The sample taken for sequencing was PBMCs. The receptor source for this set is a woman between 50 and 59 years old in good health and CMV-seropositive.

The chain has TRBV5-7 and TRBJ1-2; tentative D call: TRBD1 (5 bases). TRBV5-7 is designated an ORF whose function remains uncertain. Trimming removed 5 bases at V and 5 bases at J, with 7 bases between. The CDR3 is made up of 11 amino acids. This CDR3 reads CASSGGYGYTF. The CDR3 bases are TGTGCCAGCAGTGGGGGGTATGGCTACACCTTC.

This chain joins TRBV4-2 and TRBJ2-7; 10 nucleotides line up with TRBD2. CDR3 length equals 15 residues. With 4 bases clipped from V and 1 base from J, the junction kept 4 bases outside the gene matches. Germline lookup yields CDR1 LGHNA and CDR2 YNFKEQ. DNA of the CDR3: TGTGCCAGCAGCCGGACTAGCGGTACGTCCTACGAGCAGTACTTC. This codes for CASSRTSGTSYEQYF.

This clone was seen a few times. The chain has TRBV6-1 and TRBJ1-2, with D unresolved. Looked up from germline, CDR1 is MNHNS and CDR2 is SASEGT. The CDR3 runs to 13 residues. V shed 5 bases and J shed 7 bases, with 14 bases lying between them. The CDR3 protein is CASSSARVSGYTF. CDR3 coding DNA: TGTGCCAGCAGTTCCGCTCGGGTCAGTGGCTACACCTTC.

This chain connects TRBV5-5 to TRBJ1-1, with 7 bases aligning to TRBD1. J lost 11 bases, V lost 0 bases, and 13 bases had no gene match. The CDR3 is 15 amino acids. Germline V lookup: CDR1 SGHKS, CDR2 YYEKEE (reference sequence). The CDR3 sequence is CASSLDRGNFGRAFF. The CDR3 DNA reads as TGTGCCAGCAGCTTGGACAGGGGTAATTTTGGGAGGGCTTTCTTT.

The V call is TRBV7-2, the J call TRBJ2-5, with 9 bases that match TRBD2. Germline trimming cut 5 bases from V and 5 bases from J; bases unmatched to any gene: 9. The CDR3 has 15 amino acids. Germline assignment: CDR1 SGHTA and CDR2 FQGNSA. The CDR3 coding sequence is TGTGCCAGCAGCCCGTGGTTGCGGGGGGGGGAGACCCAGTACTTC. It yields the protein CASSPWLRGGETQYF. The whole variable domain, filled in from reference TRBV7-2 and TRBJ2-5, reads GAGVSQSPSNKVTEKGKDVELRCDPISGHTALYWYRQSLGQGLEFLIYFQGNSAPDKSGLPSDRFSAERTGGSVSTLTIQRTQQEDSAVYLCASSPWLRGGETQYFGPGTRLLVL.

This clone was counted only a few times. The gene calls are TRBV11-2 and TRBJ2-7; 8 nucleotides agree with TRBD1. This CDR3 contains 15 residues. J lost 5 bases, V lost 5 bases, and 11 bases had no gene match. Germline CDR1 SGHAT, CDR2 FQNNGV. Here the CDR3 DNA reads TGTGCCAGCAGCGAACAGGGGCAGGGGGCTGACGAGCAGTACTTC. Protein sequence: CASSEQGQGADEQYF.

This clone was seen many times. The chain couples TRBV6-5 to TRBJ1-2; D is ambiguous. Germline CDR1 and CDR2: MNHEY and SVGAGI. Trimming took off 0 bases at V and 1 base at J, with 9 bases between the two ends. The CDR3 length is 15 residues. Here the CDR3 reads CASSYSAGINYGYTF. The CDR3 bases are TGTGCCAGCAGTTACTCGGCAGGCATTAACTATGGCTACACCTTC.

This chain uses TRBV30 with TRBJ1-2; D possibly corresponds to TRBD1 (5 bases). The CDR3 length is 14 residues. The V end lost 5 bases, the J end lost 6 bases, and 19 bases lay between the germline ends. In germline, CDR1 is GTSNPN, CDR2 SVGIG (reference sequence). In DNA, the CDR3 is TGTGCCTGGGTCCGGACATTAGGTGGGGATGGCTACACCTTC. It specifies CAWVRTLGGDGYTF.

The rearrangement uses TRBV9 and TRBJ2-2; a weak D match, TRBD1 (5 bases). Trimming cost V 1 base and J 3 bases, with 13 bases left between them. The CDR3 runs 16 residues. CDR1 is SGDLS and CDR2 is YYNGEE in the germline V gene. This CDR3 reads CASSVKGVYDTGELFF. CDR3 nucleotides: TGTGCCAGCAGCGTAAAAGGGGTATACGACACCGGGGAGCTGTTTTTT.

Notes on this clone: One end of the junction is discordant with germline, which a read error may explain. The chain recombines TRBV19 with TRBJ1-5; D gene unclear. CDR3 size: 12 residues. Per germline, CDR1 LNHDA and CDR2 SQIVND (reference sequence). This chain's CDR3 is CAGRSGNQPQHF. In nucleotides, the CDR3 is TGTGCCGGTAGATCGGGGAATCAGCCCCAGCATTTT.

The chain uses TRBV30 and TRBJ2-1; TRBD1 matches at 8 bases. CDR1 is GTSNPN, CDR2 SVGIG, per germline (reference sequence). CDR3 length: 14 residues. V was clipped by 2 bases and J by 5 bases; unmatched bases: 5. DNA of the CDR3: TGTGCCTGGAGTCCAGGGACAGGAGACAATGAGCAGTTCTTC. Translated: CAWSPGTGDNEQFF. The full variable domain, in which reference TRBV30 and TRBJ2-1 provide the parts outside the CDR3, is SQTIHQWPATLVQPVGSPLSLECTVEGTSNPNLYWYRQAAGRGLQLLFYSVGIGQISSEVPQNLSASRPQDRQFILSSKKLLLSDSGFYLCAWSPGTGDNEQFFGPGTRLTVL.

The chain is built from TRBV5-1 and TRBJ2-1; unclear D gene. Germline V gene lookup returns CDR1 SGHRS and CDR2 YFSETQ. The ends were cut back, 6 bases at V and 6 bases at J, with 13 bases in the middle. The CDR3 is 13 residues long. CDR3 nucleotides: TGCGCCAGCACACCGGAGCGAGTCAATGAGCAGTTCTTC. It encodes CASTPERVNEQFF.

The chain couples TRBV30 to TRBJ1-6; no definite D call. V lost 0 bases and J lost 0, with 6 bases in between. The CDR3 has 15 amino acids. CDR1 and CDR2 from the germline V gene are GTSNPN and SVGIG (reference sequence). The CDR3 sequence is CAWSVQSSYNSPLHF. The CDR3, as DNA: TGTGCCTGGAGTGTACAGAGCTCCTATAATTCACCCCTCCACTTT.